This T cell receptor beta chain was profiled in a study of blood T cell repertoires in COVID-19. Categorization into cohorts depended on clinical history that participants reported. Some clones are missing from TCRdb's copy, which holds only in-frame ones; the method was immunoSEQ multiplex PCR. The sample contains hundreds of thousands of clones, about 88% of which appear only once. The receptor's source is a man aged 30-40 years with acute COVID-19. Sample: PBMCs or T cells enriched from blood (not recorded which).

The CDR3 coding sequence is TGTGCCAGCAGTTTAGGGACAGACCATGAAAAACTGTTTTTT. It yields the protein CASSLGTDHEKLFF. The rearrangement joins TRBV27 to TRBJ1-4; TRBD1 matches 7 bases. The CDR3 runs to 14 residues. CDR1 is MNHEY, CDR2 SMNVEV, per germline (reference sequence). After removal of 2 bases from V and 6 bases from J, the junction contained 3 bases not matched to a gene.